Listed below are T cell receptor beta chains from one sample, sequenced in a study of blood T cell repertoires in COVID-19. Libraries were prepared by immunoSEQ multiplex PCR; TCRdb keeps only in-frame clonotypes and omits some of them. The repertoire holds tens of thousands of clones, with about 88% as singletons. Source material: peripheral blood. The receptor source for this set is a man between 60 and 70 years old with acute or convalescent COVID-19. CDR3s include the opening cysteine and the closing phenylalanine or tryptophan. Each record gives: D gene, V gene, clone size, J gene, CDR3 DNA, CDR3 protein. D genes are given only for firm matches. Rows give clone size only sometimes, using once, few, many, or a class for an expanded clone.

>TRBD1|TRBV18|NA|TRBJ2-7
TGTGCCAGCTCACCACCGACAGGGGATCCGCGGGGAGAGCAGTACTTC
CASSPPTGDPRGEQYF
>NA|TRBV12-3/TRBV12-4|NA|TRBJ2-2
TGTGCCAGCAGCCCCTTGGTGCGCGGTGAGCTGTTTTTT
CASSPLVRGELFF
>NA|TRBV5-1|NA|TRBJ1-6
TGCGCCAGCAGCTTGGGAGAGACAGGAAGCTCCTATAATTCACCCCTCCACTTT
CASSLGETGSSYNSPLHF
>NA|TRBV24-1|NA|TRBJ2-2
TGTGCCACCAGTGCCCTCACCGGGGAGCTGTTTTTT
CATSALTGELFF
>NA|TRBV3-1/TRBV3-2|NA|TRBJ2-7
TGTGCCAGCAGCCAAGGCGTGACGGGGGACGACGAGCAGTACTTC
CASSQGVTGDDEQYF
>NA|TRBV7-2|NA|TRBJ2-7
TGTGCCAGCAGCTCCGGGACAATCGGGCTACGCGAGCAGTACTTC
CASSSGTIGLREQYF
>NA|TRBV19|NA|TRBJ1-5
TGTGCCAGTAGGGCGAGGGCAGGTCCACTCAATCAGCCCCAGCATTTT
CASRARAGPLNQPQHF
>NA|TRBV10-1|few|TRBJ1-1
TGCGCCAGCAGTCCAAGTGGATGCGGCGGCATGAACACTGAAGCTTTCTTT
CASSPSGCGGMNTEAFF
>TRBD1|TRBV7-9|NA|TRBJ1-1
TGTGCCAGCAGTCTTGGGACAGCAACTGAAGCTTTCTTT
CASSLGTATEAFF
>TRBD1|TRBV6-1|once|TRBJ1-5
TGTGCCAGCAGTGACCGGACAGGCATTACCCAAACTTATAGCAATCAGCCCCAGCATTTT
CASSDRTGITQTYSNQPQHF
>TRBD1|TRBV12-5|NA|TRBJ1-1
TGTGCTAGTGGTTCGGACAGGGCTGAAGCTTTCTTT
CASGSDRAEAFF
>NA|TRBV27|NA|TRBJ1-1
TGTGCCGCTAACTGGGAGGCTTTCTTT
CAANWEAFF
>NA|TRBV12-3/TRBV12-4|NA|TRBJ1-1
TGTGCCAGCAGAGTAGATATGAACACTGAAGCTTTCTTT
CASRVDMNTEAFF
>TRBD2|TRBV5-4|NA|TRBJ2-1
TGTGCCAGCAGCTTTACCGGGACTAGCGGTTACAATGAGCAGTTCTTC
CASSFTGTSGYNEQFF
>TRBD1|TRBV9|NA|TRBJ1-2
TGTGCCAGCAGCGTAGTGCCAGGGGGCGCAGATGGCTACACCTTC
CASSVVPGGADGYTF
>TRBD1|TRBV7-2|NA|TRBJ1-1
TGTGCCAGCAGCTCGTCCCGGGACAGGGCTGAAGCTTTCTTT
CASSSSRDRAEAFF
>TRBD1|TRBV2|NA|TRBJ1-5
TGTGCCAGCAGTGTATTACCGGGACAGGGGACTTCGAATCAGCCCCAGCATTTT
CASSVLPGQGTSNQPQHF
>NA|TRBV5-4|NA|TRBJ1-1
TGTGCCAGCAGCTTCGGGAAATACAGGGCTACTGAAGCTTTCTTT
CASSFGKYRATEAFF
>NA|TRBV7-9|NA|TRBJ1-2
TGTGCCAGCAGCTTATGGGGGGAGGTAGGCTACACCTTC
CASSLWGEVGYTF
>TRBD1|TRBV29-1|NA|TRBJ2-7
TGCAGCGCGAGAGATTCAGGGGGCAGCAAGGACGAGCAGTACTTC
CSARDSGGSKDEQYF
>NA|TRBV28|NA|TRBJ1-4
TGTGCCAGCAGTTTAGGGGGGGCAACTAATGAAAAACTGTTTTTT
CASSLGGATNEKLFF
>TRBD2|TRBV24-1|NA|TRBJ2-1
TGTGCCACCAGTGATTCGCAAACGCAACGGACTAGCGGGTACTACAATGAGCAGTTCTTC
CATSDSQTQRTSGYYNEQFF
>TRBD1|TRBV3-1/TRBV3-2|NA|TRBJ1-2
TGTGCCAGCAGCCAAGAATCTCTGACAGGGGAAGGCTATGGCTACACCTTC
CASSQESLTGEGYGYTF
>NA|TRBV11-2|NA|TRBJ2-2
TGTGCCAGCAGCTTACCAGCGGCGGCGGGTAACACCGGGGAGCTGTTTTTT
CASSLPAAAGNTGELFF
>NA|TRBV6-2/TRBV6-3|NA|TRBJ1-1
TGTGCCAGCAGTTACGATCGGGGGTATGACACTGAAGCTTTCTTT
CASSYDRGYDTEAFF